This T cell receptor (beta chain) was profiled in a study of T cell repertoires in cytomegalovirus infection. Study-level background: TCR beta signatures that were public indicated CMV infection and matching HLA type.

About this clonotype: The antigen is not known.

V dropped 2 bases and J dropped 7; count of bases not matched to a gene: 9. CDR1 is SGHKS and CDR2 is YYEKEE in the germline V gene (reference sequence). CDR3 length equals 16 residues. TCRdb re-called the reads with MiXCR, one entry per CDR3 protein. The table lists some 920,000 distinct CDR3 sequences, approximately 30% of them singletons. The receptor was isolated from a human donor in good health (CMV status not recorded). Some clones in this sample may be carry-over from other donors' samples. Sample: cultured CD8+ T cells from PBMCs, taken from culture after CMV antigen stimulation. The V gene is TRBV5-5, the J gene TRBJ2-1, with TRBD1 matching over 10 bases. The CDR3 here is CASSFPIGQGGNEQFF. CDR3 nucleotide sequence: TGTGCCAGCAGCTTTCCCATTGGACAGGGGGGGAATGAGCAGTTCTTC.